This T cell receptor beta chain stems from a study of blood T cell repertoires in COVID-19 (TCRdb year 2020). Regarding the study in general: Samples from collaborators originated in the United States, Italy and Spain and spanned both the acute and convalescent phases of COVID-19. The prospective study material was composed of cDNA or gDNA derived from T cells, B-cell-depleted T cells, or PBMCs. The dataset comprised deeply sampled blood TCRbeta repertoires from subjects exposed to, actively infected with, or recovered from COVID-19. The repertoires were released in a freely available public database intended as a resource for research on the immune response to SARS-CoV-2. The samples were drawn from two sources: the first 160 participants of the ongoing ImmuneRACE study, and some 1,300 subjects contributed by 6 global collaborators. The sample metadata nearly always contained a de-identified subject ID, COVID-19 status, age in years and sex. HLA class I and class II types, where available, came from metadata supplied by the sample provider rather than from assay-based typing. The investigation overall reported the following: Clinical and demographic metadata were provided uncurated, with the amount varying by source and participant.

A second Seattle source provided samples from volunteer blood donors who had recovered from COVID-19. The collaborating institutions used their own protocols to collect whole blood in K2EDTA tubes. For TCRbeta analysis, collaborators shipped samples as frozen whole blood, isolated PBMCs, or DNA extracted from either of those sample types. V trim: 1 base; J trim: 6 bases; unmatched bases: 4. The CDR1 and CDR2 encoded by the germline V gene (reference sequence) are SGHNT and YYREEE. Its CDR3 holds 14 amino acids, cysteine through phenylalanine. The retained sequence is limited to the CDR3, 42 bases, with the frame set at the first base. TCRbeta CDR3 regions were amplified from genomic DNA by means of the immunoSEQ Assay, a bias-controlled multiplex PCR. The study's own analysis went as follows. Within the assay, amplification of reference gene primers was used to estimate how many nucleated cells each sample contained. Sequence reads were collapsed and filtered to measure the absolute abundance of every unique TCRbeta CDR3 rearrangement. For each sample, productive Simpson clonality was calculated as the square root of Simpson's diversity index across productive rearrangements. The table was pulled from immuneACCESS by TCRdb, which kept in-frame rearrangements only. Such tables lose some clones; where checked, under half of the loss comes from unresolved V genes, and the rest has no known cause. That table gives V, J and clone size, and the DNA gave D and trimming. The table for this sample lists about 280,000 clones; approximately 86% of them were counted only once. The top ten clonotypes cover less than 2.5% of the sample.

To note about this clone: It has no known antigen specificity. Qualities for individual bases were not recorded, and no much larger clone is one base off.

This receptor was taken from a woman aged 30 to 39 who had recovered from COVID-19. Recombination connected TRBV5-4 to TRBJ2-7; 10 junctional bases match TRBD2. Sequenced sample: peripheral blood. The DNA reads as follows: TGTGCCAGCAGCTTGAGCGGGGGGGCCGCCGAGCAGTACTTC. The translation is CASSLSGGAAEQYF.